This TCR beta chain was profiled in a study of blood T cells in healthy people across ages. As for the study in general: Template switching captured about one barcoded beta molecule per two T cells.

Primers used in a second PCR of about 6 to 11 cycles were a sample-barcoded 5' primer and a J-beta primer mix. Each cDNA molecule was tagged by a template-switch adaptor with 12 random nucleotides. TCRdb reprocessed the 5' RACE reads with MiXCR, giving one entry per CDR3 protein. The data show hundreds of thousands of distinct CDR3 sequences, more than 20% seen once. General study findings and limits: Aged donors had fewer naive CD4+ cells and lower diversity than long-lived donors.

This clonotype was detected ten times or more. Its matching antigen is unknown. This CDR3 has 14 residues. The V end lost 6 bases, the J end lost 0 bases, and 12 bases lay between the germline ends. CDR1 SEHNR and CDR2 FQNEAQ come from the germline V gene (reference sequence). This sample was also put to use in a study of T cells of mothers and their children. This second study says: Related mother and child pairs showed slightly greater overlap (not significant) than unrelated pairs did.

The specimen was blood. The chain recombines TRBV7-9 with TRBJ2-7, with D perhaps matching TRBD2 (6 bases). The sequence was obtained from a boy aged 5-17 years in good health. This chain's CDR3 is CASSSVGLSYEQYF. In DNA form, the CDR3 reads TGTGCCAGCAGTTCCGTGGGACTCTCCTACGAGCAGTACTTC.